A single T cell receptor beta chain is shown here with its context. The table came from immunoSEQ multiplex PCR; TCRdb's copy has only in-frame clones and leaves some out. The sample includes about 68,000 clones, just over 90% seen only once; the top ten take roughly 4%. Germline V gene sequence: CDR1 SGHTA, CDR2 FQGNSA. The CDR3 spans 18 residues. The V segment lost 1 base and the J segment 5 bases; nucleotides outside the gene matches: 14. Sample: PBMCs. V and J are TRBV7-2 and TRBJ2-5; TRBD2 aligns across 9 bases. The source of this sequence is a man between 40 and 49 years old with rheumatoid arthritis. The CDR3 loop reads CASSLEVMLAGAYETQYF. For the CDR3, the DNA is TGTGCCAGCAGCTTAGAAGTAATGTTAGCGGGAGCTTACGAGACCCAGTACTTC. Using reference TRBV7-2 and TRBJ2-5 for the parts outside the CDR3, the full variable domain is GAGVSQSPSNKVTEKGKDVELRCDPISGHTALYWYRQSLGQGLEFLIYFQGNSAPDKSGLPSDRFSAERTGGSVSTLTIQRTQQEDSAVYLCASSLEVMLAGAYETQYFGPGTRLLVL.